The present T cell receptor (beta chain) was sequenced within a study of blood T cell repertoires in COVID-19 (dated by TCRdb to the early 2020s). Broadly, across the study: Samples from collaborators originated in the United States, Italy and Spain and spanned both the acute and convalescent phases of COVID-19. The material from the prospective study consisted of cDNA or gDNA derived from T cells, B-cell-depleted T cells, or PBMCs. Subjects who had been exposed to COVID-19, were actively infected with it, or had recovered from it provided the deeply sampled blood TCRbeta repertoires that made up the dataset. The repertoires were made available in a free public database intended to serve as a resource for research on the immune response to SARS-CoV-2. The samples were drawn from two sources: the first 160 participants of the ongoing ImmuneRACE study, and over 1,000 subjects contributed by 6 global collaborators. A de-identified subject ID, COVID-19 status, age in years and sex were almost always included in the sample metadata. Where HLA class I and class II types were available, the types were taken from metadata supplied by the sample provider, not from assay-based typing.

TCRbeta CDR3 regions were amplified from genomic DNA by means of the immunoSEQ Assay, a bias-controlled multiplex PCR. Under the source paper's analysis protocol: Nucleated cell counts per sample were estimated from amplification of reference gene primers within the assay. Sequence reads were collapsed and filtered to measure the absolute abundance of every unique TCRbeta CDR3 rearrangement. For each sample, productive Simpson clonality was calculated as the square root of Simpson's diversity index across productive rearrangements. In its TCRdb copy, this immuneACCESS table keeps in-frame sequences only and misses some clones. Where compared with another copy, unresolved V genes explain less than half of these, and the others have no known cause. Clonal size and the V and J genes are those of that table, whereas D and trimming came from the DNA. Present in this sample are 300,000 to 350,000 clones, approximately 89% of which were seen just once. Together, the top ten hold about 5% of the sample.

The germline V gene supplies CDR1 MDHEN and CDR2 SYDVKM. For this chain, trimming is 6 bases at the V end and 5 bases at the J end, and the number of junction bases without a gene match is 4. Including the terminal cysteine and phenylalanine, the CDR3 comprises 14 residues. Only the CDR3 DNA is retained, 42 bases long and in frame from the first base. What the research found in general, with its limitations: The amount of clinical and demographic metadata varied by source and participant and was provided uncurated.

Participants in the prospective study were aged about 18 to 89 years, lived in more than 20 United States geographic areas, and enrolled through a virtual design. In the prospective study, cohorts were assigned on the basis of participant-reported clinical history obtained from a screening survey and a study questionnaire. Recovered participants in ImmuneRACE Cohort 3 were defined as having two consecutive negative NP/OP PCR tests, clearance from a healthcare professional, or resolution of symptoms. In the prospective study, mobile phlebotomists collected whole blood, serum and a nasopharyngeal or oropharyngeal swab from each participant. Prospective study participants could optionally give additional blood draws and questionnaires over an approximately 2-month period. Before DNA extraction, blood samples from the prospective study were shipped at room temperature or frozen. A word on this clone: This receptor's antigen is unknown. Base qualities are not provided; no much larger clone lies one nucleotide away.

The sequence joins TRBV28 to TRBJ2-2; 9 central bases correspond to TRBD1. Sequencing input: PBMCs or T cells enriched from blood (not recorded which). The TCR originated in a young man who had recovered from COVID-19. CDR3 reads: CASSNRGRTGELFF. The nucleotides read TGTGCCAGCAGCAACAGGGGGCGAACCGGGGAGCTGTTTTTT. With the portions outside the CDR3 filled from the reference TRBV28 and TRBJ2-2 genes, the complete variable region becomes DVKVTQSSRYLVKRTGEKVFLECVQDMDHENMFWYRQDPGLGLRLIYFSYDVKMKEKGDIPEGYSVSREKKERFSLILESASTNQTSMYLCASSNRGRTGELFFGEGSRLTVL.